What follows are 7 T cell receptor beta chains derived from one specimen sequenced in a study of cytomegalovirus exposure and HLA in healthy donors. 60 Vbeta and 13 Jbeta primers were used in PCR. Produced via immunoSEQ multiplex PCR; TCRdb's table is partial and in-frame only. Of just under 65,000 clones listed, 80% are singletons. The sample comprised PBMCs. These TCRs come from a woman in her 30s in good health and CMV-seronegative.

This chain links TRBV29-1 with TRBJ2-7; D is perhaps TRBD2 (5 bases). V was cut by 7 bases and J by 3 bases, with 13 bases left in between. Germline V CDR1 and CDR2: SQVTM, ANQGSEA. The CDR3 has 12 residues. The CDR3 DNA reads TGCAGCGCCGTTCGGGCGGGCTACGAGCAGTACTTC. Translating it yields CSAVRAGYEQYF.

This clone was picked up one time. The chain carries TRBV29-1 and TRBJ2-7; possible D gene TRBD1, 5 bases. V shed 6 bases and J shed 0 bases, with 15 bases lying between them. Germline assignment: CDR1 SQVTM and CDR2 ANQGSEA. The CDR3 sequence is 14 residues long. The CDR3 DNA reads TGCAGCGTAACAGTTGGACAATTCTCCTACGAGCAGTACTTC. This gives the protein CSVTVGQFSYEQYF.

This sequence joins TRBV6-5 and TRBJ2-3; a weak D match, TRBD2 (6 bases). The CDR3 consists of 14 residues. Germline-derived CDR1 and CDR2 are MNHEY and SVGAGI. Between the trimmed V and J ends, which lost 6 bases and 7 bases, there was a span of 17 bases. The CDR3 DNA sequence: TGTGCCAGCAGGCCGGGAGCCTCGACAAATACGCAGTATTTT. This translates into CASRPGASTNTQYF.

The rearrangement links TRBV6-5 to TRBJ2-2; TRBD1 matches 8 bases. The length of the CDR3 is 16 residues. Germline V lookup: CDR1 MNHEY, CDR2 SVGAGI. Trimming removed 2 bases from V and 1 base from J; junction bases left unmatched: 3. This CDR3 is CASSYGGTGNTGELFF. In DNA, the CDR3 is TGTGCCAGCAGTTACGGTGGGACAGGGAACACCGGGGAGCTGTTTTTT.

The gene calls are TRBV10-3 and TRBJ2-2, with 9 bases that match TRBD2. V was pared by 11 bases and J by 7 bases, with 14 bases of the junction left unmatched. Germline V gene data show CDR1 as ENHRY and CDR2 as SYGVKD. The CDR3 extends over 15 amino acids. CDR3 nucleotide sequence: TGTGCCGTCTCTGTGGGACTAGCCTTGGGCGGGGAGCTGTTTTTT. This codes for CAVSVGLALGGELFF.

J is TRBJ1-6 and V is TRBV28; 9 bases align to TRBD1. The germline V gene encodes CDR1 MDHEN and CDR2 SYDVKM. This CDR3 region has 15 residues. Trimming cost V 5 bases and J 10 bases; bases outside gene matches: 9. DNA for the CDR3: TGTGCCAGCAGTATACCCGGGACAGGGAACTCACCCCTCCACTTT. This gives the protein CASSIPGTGNSPLHF.

V usage is TRBV10-2 and J usage is TRBJ2-5; perhaps TRBD1 as D (6 bases). The CDR3 contains 12 residues. Germline V lookup: CDR1 WSHSY, CDR2 SAAADI. Trimming shortened V by 7 bases and J by 5 bases, and 11 bases separated the two germline ends. In DNA, the CDR3 is TGCGCCAGCACCGTCCAGGGGGAGACCCAGTACTTC. Its protein product is CASTVQGETQYF.